This T cell receptor beta chain is from a study of tumor-infiltrating lymphocytes in primary liver carcinoma. Findings of the study overall: The study found only about 7-24% of top clones in all five tumor regions. Tumors had a significantly higher top-250-clone fraction than blood (p = 0.039).

The CDR3 has 14 residues. Germline loops: CDR1 SGHDT, CDR2 YYEEEE. Co-extraction yielded RNA and DNA from around 18-30 mg of unsorted bulk tissue. More than 80% viable tumor cells made up every tumor sample. TCR beta cDNA was made from around 520 ng total RNA with a constant-region primer. Construction of TCR beta libraries relied on three successive nested multiplex PCR rounds employing slightly modified ARM-PCR. In the first two PCR rounds, TRBV1-TRBV30 forward primers were paired with a C-beta reverse primer, and each round lasted nine to ten cycles. TCRdb re-derived calls from the multiplex PCR reads in MiXCR, one entry per CDR3 protein. The sample holds around 70,000 distinct CDR3 sequences; nearly 70% are singletons and the top ten take around a quarter. This clonotype was counted between two and nine times. Its antigen is unidentified. A read error may produce the germline difference seen at one junction end.

Sequenced material: liver tumor tissue from sampling region 4. Subset denoted: tumor region T4, right-lateral pole. The TCR was taken from a man between 35 and 55 years old with primary liver carcinoma and hepatitis B virus infection. The rearrangement links TRBV5-6 to TRBJ2-3; D not resolved. CDR3 region: CTSSLPESTDTQYF. CDR3 nucleotides: TGTACCAGCAGCTTGCCCGAAAGCACAGATACGCAGTATTTT.